These 21 T cell receptor beta chains originate from one sample sequenced in a study of T cells expressing NK-cell markers. TCRdb processed the 5' RACE reads again and assigns one entry to each CDR3 protein, with no DNA. The sample includes tens of thousands of distinct CDR3 sequences. Input material: blood T cells: a sorted CD56 or NKG2C T cell subset, CD4+ or CD8+ T cells, or bulk PBMC T cells (not recorded which). The source is a woman between 18 and 70 years old in good health.

The J gene is TRBJ2-3, the V gene TRBV5-1. The CDR3 totals 14 residues. Germline loops: CDR1 SGHRS, CDR2 YFSETQ. The CDR3 sequence is CASSLGRSADTQYF.

This CDR3 reads CASTPEIETQYF. V is TRBV7-9 and J is TRBJ2-5; no DNA is available, so the TRBD1 call from TCRdb remains unchecked. This CDR3 region has 12 residues. Germline-derived CDR1 and CDR2 are SEHNR and FQNEAQ (reference sequence).

This chain connects TRBV4-1 to TRBJ2-5. This CDR3 has 13 residues. CDR1 and CDR2 (germline): MGHRA, YSYEKL. The CDR3 here is CASSQRSRETQYF.

The CDR3 sequence is CASSFGGSYYNEQFF. The rearrangement joins TRBV7-6 to TRBJ2-1; there is no DNA to check the TCRdb D call of TRBD2. CDR1 SGHVS and CDR2 FNYEAQ come from the germline V gene. CDR3 length: 15 residues.

V usage is TRBV29-1 and J usage is TRBJ2-1. The length of the CDR3 is 13 residues. Germline assignment: CDR1 SQVTM and CDR2 ANQGSEA. The CDR3 loop is CSVAGRAYNEQFF.

V usage is TRBV9 and J usage is TRBJ1-6; no DNA is available, so the TRBD1 call from TCRdb remains unchecked. CDR3 length: 15 amino acids. The germline gives CDR1 SGDLS, CDR2 YYNGEE. The CDR3 region is CASSVGGRVNSPLHF.

J is TRBJ2-1 and V is TRBV7-9; checking the TCRdb D call of TRBD2 is not possible without DNA. The germline gives CDR1 SEHNR, CDR2 FQNEAQ (reference sequence). CDR3 length: 15 residues. CDR3 protein: CASSMTSGRDNEQFF. Supplemented by reference TRBV7-9 and TRBJ2-1, the full variable domain reads DTGVSQNPRHKITKRGQNVTFRCDPISEHNRLYWYRQTLGQGPEFLTYFQNEAQLEKSRLLSDRFSAERPKGSFSTLEIQRTEQGDSAMYLCASSMTSGRDNEQFFGPGTRLTVL.

The chain links TRBV5-1 to TRBJ2-1; TCRdb's D call, TRBD2, is unchecked because there is no DNA. The germline V gene has CDR1 SGHRS and CDR2 YFSETQ. The CDR3 has 19 residues. The CDR3 reads CASSLVVSGRPWSYNEQFF.

The chain joins TRBV7-8 to TRBJ2-1; TCRdb's D gene call, TRBD2, goes unchecked for lack of DNA. There are 16 residues in the CDR3. The germline V gene has CDR1 SGHVS and CDR2 FQNEAQ. The CDR3 sequence is CASSPLAGNSYNEQFF.

The chain combines TRBV20-1 with TRBJ1-1. Germline V gives CDR1 DFQATT, CDR2 SNEGSKA (reference sequence). The CDR3 runs to 12 residues. The CDR3 is CSADPGGTEAFF.

This chain joins TRBV18 and TRBJ1-1; TCRdb selects TRBD1, and the lack of DNA leaves this call unchecked. This CDR3 is built from 15 residues. Per the germline V gene, CDR1 is KGHSH and CDR2 is LQKENI. The CDR3: CASSRDRGMGTEAFF.

The rearrangement joins TRBV4-1 to TRBJ2-1; TCRdb's D call, TRBD1, is unchecked because there is no DNA. This CDR3 has 13 amino acids. The germline CDR1 and CDR2 sequences are MGHRA and YSYEKL. The CDR3 spells CASSQGTGGEQFF.

The rearrangement joins TRBV3-1 to TRBJ2-5; TCRdb's D call, TRBD1, is unchecked because there is no DNA. The CDR3 spans 16 residues. CDR1 and CDR2 (germline): LGHDT, YNNKEL (reference sequence). CDR3 protein: CASSQDPPGGGETQYF.

The CDR3 sequence is CAWTSGTYEQYF. The gene calls are TRBV30 and TRBJ2-7; TCRdb returns TRBD2, unconfirmable since there is no DNA. The CDR3 extends over 12 amino acids. Germline V lookup: CDR1 GTSNPN, CDR2 SVGIG (reference sequence).

The rearrangement links TRBV5-1 to TRBJ2-3; the D gene TCRdb calls, TRBD1, cannot be checked with no DNA. Germline V lookup: CDR1 SGHRS, CDR2 YFSETQ. This CDR3 has 16 amino acids. The CDR3 reads CASSPPDRVGTDTQYF.

V usage is TRBV20-1 and J usage is TRBJ2-2. CDR1 and CDR2 (germline): DFQATT, SNEGSKA (reference sequence). The CDR3 spans 15 residues. CDR3: CSARDLAMDTGELFF.

The genes are TRBV15 and TRBJ2-1; TCRdb indicates TRBD1, and absent DNA this call remains unverified. The CDR3 is 15 amino acids. Germline V lookup: CDR1 LNHNV, CDR2 YYDKDF (reference sequence). The CDR3 reads CATSNWTELYNEQFF.

The chain links TRBV7-9 to TRBJ1-4. The germline V gene has CDR1 SEHNR and CDR2 FQNEAQ (reference sequence). The CDR3 loop spans 13 amino acids. The CDR3 region is CASSFQVNEKLFF.

This rearrangement joins TRBV5-1 to TRBJ1-4. Germline-derived CDR1 and CDR2 are SGHRS and YFSETQ. The CDR3 spans 15 residues. The CDR3 region is CASSFSFATNEKLFF. The full variable domain, with the rest looked up from reference TRBV5-1 and TRBJ1-4, is KAGVTQTPRYLIKTRGQQVTLSCSPISGHRSVSWYQQTPGQGLQFLFEYFSETQRNKGNFPGRFSGRQFSNSRSEMNVSTLELGDSALYLCASSFSFATNEKLFFGSGTQLSVL.

V gene TRBV29-1 combines with J gene TRBJ2-7. This CDR3 is 13 amino acids long. Germline V gives CDR1 SQVTM, CDR2 ANQGSEA. The CDR3 is CSVEETSRIEQYF.

This CDR3 is CSVIGTGGSLTLDEQYF. This rearrangement joins TRBV29-1 to TRBJ2-7; TCRdb returns TRBD1, unconfirmable since there is no DNA. The CDR3 is made up of 17 amino acids. CDR1 and CDR2 from the germline V gene are SQVTM and ANQGSEA.